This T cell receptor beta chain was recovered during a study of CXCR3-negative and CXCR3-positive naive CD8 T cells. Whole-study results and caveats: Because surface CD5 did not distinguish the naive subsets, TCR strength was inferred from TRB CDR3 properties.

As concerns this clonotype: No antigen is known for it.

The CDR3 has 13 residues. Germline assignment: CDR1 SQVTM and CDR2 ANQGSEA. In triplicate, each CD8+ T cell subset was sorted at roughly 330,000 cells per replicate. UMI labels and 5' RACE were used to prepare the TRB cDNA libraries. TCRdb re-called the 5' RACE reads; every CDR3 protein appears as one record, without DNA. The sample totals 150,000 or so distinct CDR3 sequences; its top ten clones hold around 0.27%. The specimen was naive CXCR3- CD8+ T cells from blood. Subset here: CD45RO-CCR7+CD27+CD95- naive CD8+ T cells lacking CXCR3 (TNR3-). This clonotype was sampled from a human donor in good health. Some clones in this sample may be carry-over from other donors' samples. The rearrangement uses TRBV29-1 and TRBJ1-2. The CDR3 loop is CSVERGLMNGYTF.